The text below deals with one T cell receptor beta chain. Its antigen is unidentified. This entry is derived from a study of blood T cells in healthy people across ages. Study-wide findings and caveats: Naive T cell percentage and TCR beta diversity correlated strongly. In older individuals, TCR beta diversity per million T cells was lower, falling roughly linearly with age. Underestimates were what the diversity estimates from one million T cells were considered to be.

The authors isolated at least 7 million PBMCs per sample. Germline V lookup: CDR1 SGDLS, CDR2 YYNGEE. V shed 2 bases, J shed 6 bases, and the junction held 15 bases outside the gene matches. There are 17 residues in the CDR3. Sample-barcoded 5' priming and a J-beta primer mix drove a second PCR of roughly 7 to 11 cycles. TCRdb itself ran the 5' RACE reads through MiXCR, one entry per CDR3 protein. This sample has 800,000 to 950,000 distinct CDR3 sequences, with roughly 52% found just once. The TCR comes from a young man in good health. The sample comprised blood. This chain uses TRBV9 with TRBJ2-3; 7 nucleotides agree with TRBD1. The CDR3, as DNA: TGTGCCAGCAGCGTCCCAGACTCGACAGGGAACCGCGATACGCAGTATTTT. It codes for CASSVPDSTGNRDTQYF.